What follows are 15 T cell receptor beta chains derived from one specimen sequenced in a study of neurological immune-mediated disorders. TCRdb analysed the 5' RACE reads with MiXCR anew, one entry per CDR3 protein. The sample yields more than 40,000 distinct CDR3 sequences, approximately 3% seen once. Sequencing was performed on PBMCs. Every receptor here comes from a woman aged 45-65 years with multiple sclerosis.

This clonotype has a count of ten or more. The V call is TRBV5-1, the J call TRBJ1-1; no definite D call. CDR1 and CDR2 from the germline V gene are SGHRS and YFSETQ. V gave up 3 bases and J gave up 1 base, with 10 bases separating them. The CDR3 sequence is 14 residues long. CDR3 DNA sequence: TGCGCCAGCAGCTCCTGGGCCCCGAACACTGAAGCTTTCTTT. Encoded protein: CASSSWAPNTEAFF.

This clonotype was recorded at least ten times. The chain joins TRBV10-3 to TRBJ2-7, with D uncertain. V lost 4 bases to trimming and J lost 3 bases, with 7 bases between them. The CDR3 contains 12 residues. Germline CDR1 and CDR2: ENHRY and SYGVKD. CDR3 loop: CAISVNSYEQYF. The CDR3 DNA sequence: TGTGCCATCAGTGTTAACAGCTACGAGCAGTACTTC.

This clonotype was seen many times. The rearrangement links TRBV20-1 to TRBJ2-3, with TRBD2 matching 8 bases. V was clipped by 3 bases and J by 6 bases; unmatched bases: 11. The CDR3 has 15 residues. CDR1 is DFQATT and CDR2 is SNEGSKA in the germline V gene (reference sequence). CDR3 DNA: TGCAGTGCTAGTAACCGGGAGGGGGGTACGGATACGCAGTATTTT. Protein product: CSASNREGGTDTQYF.

This clonotype was counted a few times. A read error is possible here, since a much larger clone lies one base away. This CDR3 reads CRQEKQGVGGYTF. In DNA, the CDR3 is TGCAGGCAGGAGAAACAGGGAGTCGGTGGCTACACCTTC. This chain links TRBV20-1 with TRBJ1-2; TRBD1 is a possible D gene (6 bases). The germline V gene has CDR1 DFQATT and CDR2 SNEGSKA (reference sequence). The CDR3 length is 13 residues.

This clonotype has a count of ten or more. The rearrangement links TRBV19 to TRBJ1-1, with unresolved D. The V and J ends lost 3 bases and 2 bases respectively, with 4 bases between them. Germline CDR1 is LNHDA and CDR2 is SQIVND (reference sequence). The CDR3 is 12 amino acids. CDR3: CASSIVNTEAFF. The CDR3 DNA is TGTGCCAGTAGTATCGTTAACACTGAAGCTTTCTTT.

This clonotype was seen many times. The chain links TRBV20-1 to TRBJ1-6; 9 bases line up with TRBD1. The CDR3 length is 14 residues. Germline CDR1 reads DFQATT; CDR2 reads SNEGSKA (reference sequence). V trimming: 3 bases; J trimming: 9 bases; junction bases outside the gene matches: 6. In DNA form, the CDR3 reads TGCAGTGCTAGCGGACAGGGGCGGACTTCACCCCTCCACTTT. This translates into CSASGQGRTSPLHF.

In this sample, this clonotype turned up many times. The chain employs TRBV20-1 and TRBJ2-7; D gene ambiguous. From germline, CDR1 is DFQATT and CDR2 SNEGSKA (reference sequence). The CDR3 runs 12 residues. The germline V and J ends were trimmed by 3 bases and 1 base, with 7 bases remaining between them. The DNA for the CDR3 is TGCAGTGCTAGGGGCAATTCCTACGAGCAGTACGTC. Its protein is CSARGNSYEQYV.

This clonotype has at least ten counts. The chain has TRBV7-9 and TRBJ1-5; TRBD1 might be the D (5 bases). V was pared by 0 bases and J by 5 bases, with 5 bases between. CDR1 and CDR2 (germline): SEHNR, FQNEAQ (reference sequence). This CDR3 has 13 residues. DNA for the CDR3: TGTGCCAGCAGCTTAGCAGGGGATCAGCCCCAGCATTTT. It translates to CASSLAGDQPQHF.

This clonotype appeared many times. The chain joins TRBV10-3 to TRBJ1-1; D remains ambiguous. Trimming left V 7 bases short and J 2 bases short, with 11 bases between. Germline V gene lookup returns CDR1 ENHRY and CDR2 SYGVKD. CDR3 length: 13 residues. The CDR3 DNA is TGTGCCATCACCTCCGATGTAAACACTGAAGCTTTCTTT. It yields the protein CAITSDVNTEAFF.

This clonotype showed up many times. The V call is TRBV28, the J call TRBJ2-7, with 7 bases matching TRBD1. Germline V gene data show CDR1 as MDHEN and CDR2 as SYDVKM. With 2 bases clipped from V and 9 bases from J, the junction kept 16 bases outside the gene matches. CDR3 length equals 16 residues. The DNA for the CDR3 is TGTGCCAGCAGTTTAAATTGGGGACAGAGTTTACGAGTGCAGTACTTC. Translation gives CASSLNWGQSLRVQYF.

This clonotype was seen at least ten times. V and J are TRBV3-1 and TRBJ1-2; perhaps TRBD1 as D (6 bases). This CDR3 has 14 residues. Germline CDR1 is LGHDT and CDR2 is YNNKEL (reference sequence). V lost 4 bases and J lost 13, with 22 bases in between. The CDR3 region has the DNA TGTGCCAGCAGCCCAAACCCGGGACAAAAAGTCTCCACCTTC. Its translation is CASSPNPGQKVSTF.

This clonotype was seen ten or more times. The rearrangement uses TRBV2 and TRBJ2-3; D unclear. Germline values: CDR1 SNHLY, CDR2 FYNNEI. Trimming cost V 4 bases and J 3 bases, with 8 bases left between them. The length of the CDR3 is 13 residues. The CDR3 DNA is TGTGCCAGCAGTGTTGAGCTGACAGATACGCAGTATTTT. It encodes CASSVELTDTQYF.

The table lists this clonotype with many counts. This chain uses TRBV5-1 with TRBJ2-3, with D tentatively TRBD1 (5 bases). Germline CDR1 is SGHRS and CDR2 is YFSETQ. The CDR3 extends over 14 amino acids. V was cut by 10 bases and J by 4 bases, with 19 bases left in between. CDR3 nucleotide sequence: TGCGCCTCGAGCAAGGGGAAAGGCGCAGATACGCAGTATTTT. This sequence encodes CASSKGKGADTQYF.

This clonotype was detected ten times or more. The rearrangement joins TRBV5-6 to TRBJ2-5, with a tentative D call TRBD1 (5 bases). The CDR3 length is 15 residues. The germline V gene encodes CDR1 SGHDT and CDR2 YYEEEE. Trimming removed 1 base from V and 5 bases from J, with 15 bases in between. The CDR3 loop is CASSLSPPGPETQYF. The CDR3 coding sequence is TGTGCCAGCAGCTTGTCACCCCCAGGGCCCGAGACCCAGTACTTC. The whole variable domain, remainder taken from reference TRBV5-6 and TRBJ2-5, is DAGVTQSPTHLIKTRGQQVTLRCSPKSGHDTVSWYQQALGQGPQFIFQYYEEEERQRGNFPDRFSGHQFPNYSSELNVNALLLGDSALYLCASSLSPPGPETQYFGPGTRLLVL.

The sample holds many counts of this clonotype. The rearrangement links TRBV24-1 to TRBJ2-1; TRBD2 aligns across 13 bases. J lost 6 bases, V lost 2 bases, and 9 bases had no gene match. CDR3 length: 18 amino acids. Germline loops: CDR1 KGHDR, CDR2 SFDVKD. CDR3 nucleotide sequence: TGTGCCACCAGTGATTATAAGGGGACTAGCGGGAACGGCAATGAGCAGTTCTTC. Translation gives CATSDYKGTSGNGNEQFF.